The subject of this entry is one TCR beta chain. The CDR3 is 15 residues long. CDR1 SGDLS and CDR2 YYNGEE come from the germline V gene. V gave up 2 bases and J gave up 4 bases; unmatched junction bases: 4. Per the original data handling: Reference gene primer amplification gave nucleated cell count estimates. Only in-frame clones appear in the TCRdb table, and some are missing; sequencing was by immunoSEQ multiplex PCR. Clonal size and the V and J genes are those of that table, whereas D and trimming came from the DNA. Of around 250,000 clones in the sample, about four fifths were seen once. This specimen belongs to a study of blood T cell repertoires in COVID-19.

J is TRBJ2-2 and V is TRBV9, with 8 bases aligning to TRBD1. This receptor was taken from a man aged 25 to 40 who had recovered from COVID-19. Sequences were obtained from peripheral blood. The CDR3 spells CASSVGQGVTGELFF. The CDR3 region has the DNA TGTGCCAGCAGCGTCGGACAGGGAGTCACCGGGGAGCTGTTTTTT.